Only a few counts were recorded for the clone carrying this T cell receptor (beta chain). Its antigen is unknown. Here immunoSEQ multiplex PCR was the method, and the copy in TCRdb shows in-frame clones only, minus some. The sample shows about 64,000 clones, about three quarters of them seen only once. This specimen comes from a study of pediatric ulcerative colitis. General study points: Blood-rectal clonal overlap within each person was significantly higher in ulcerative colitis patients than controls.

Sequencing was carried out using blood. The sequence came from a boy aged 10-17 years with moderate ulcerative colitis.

CDR3 residues: CASSERGYSNQPQHF. The CDR3 nucleotides are TGTGCCAGCAGTGAACGGGGGTATAGCAATCAGCCCCAGCATTTT. This rearrangement joins TRBV2 to TRBJ1-5, with a tentative D call TRBD1 (5 bases). CDR3 size: 15 residues. V gave up 2 bases and J gave up 0 bases, with 8 bases separating them. CDR1 is SNHLY, CDR2 FYNNEI, per germline. Full variable domain (outside the CDR3, taken from reference TRBV2 and TRBJ1-5): EPEVTQTPSHQVTQMGQEVILRCVPISNHLYFYWYRQILGQKVEFLVSFYNNEISEKSEIFDDQFSVERPDGSNFTLKIRSTKLEDSAMYFCASSERGYSNQPQHFGDGTRLSIL.